The T cell receptor beta chain described here comes from a study of shared clonotypes between healthy human individuals. Study findings and constraints: Exclusively blood specimens were collected; tissue repertoires likely differ. Non-shared clonotypes had lower generation probabilities than those shared by all four donors.

CD45RO+ cells were combined with CCR7-negative CD45RA+ TemRA cells to form CD8 memory. As to this clone: The antigen remains undetermined.

The assay was run at deep level. Sequencing was performed with immunoSEQ multiplex PCR; in TCRdb, only in-frame clones are kept and a portion is missing. The sample has 650,000 to 700,000 clones, 90% seen once. The sequencing sample was made of memory CD8+ T cells from PBMCs. Subset: CD45RO+ cells pooled with CCR7-negative TemRA cells. The receptor was isolated from a man aged 18 to 35 in good health. Some clones in this sample may be carry-over from other donors' samples.

The CDR3 region is CASSDSEGWGSYEQYF. The CDR3 DNA sequence: TGTGCCAGCAGTGACAGCGAGGGCTGGGGCTCCTACGAGCAGTACTTC. J is TRBJ2-7 and V is TRBV2; D is perhaps TRBD2 (5 bases). The CDR3 has 16 amino acids. The ends were cut back, 3 bases at V and 0 bases at J, with 15 bases in the middle. Germline V gene data show CDR1 as SNHLY and CDR2 as FYNNEI.